This T cell receptor (beta chain) was documented in a study of CD8 T cells in ankylosing spondylitis. The CDR3 consists of 16 residues. Germline values: CDR1 MNHEY, CDR2 SVGAGI. Trimming stripped 3 bases from V and 2 bases from J, with 15 bases between. This clonotype was counted at least ten times. The antigen remains undetermined. Overall study results and limits: Characteristic of ankylosing spondylitis blood, it appeared, was a TCR beta motif comprising about eight highly homologous variants. Matched ankylosing spondylitis synovial fluid reportedly contained a significantly enriched population of disease-linked clones. Earlier reports found some motif variants in synovial fluid and blood in reactive arthritis. Clones linked with disease were CD8+ and fairly uncommon in the peripheral blood.

Researchers built TCR beta libraries using quantitative 5'-RACE with molecular barcodes. Via MiXCR, TCRdb re-called the 5' RACE reads, giving one row per CDR3 protein. The sample has 450,000 to 550,000 distinct CDR3 sequences, about 5.7% seen once; the top ten hold under 4.5%. Sequencing was carried out using blood, either unsorted or a sorted T cell fraction (not recorded which). This TCR was recovered from a male donor with ankylosing spondylitis. The chain combines TRBV6-5 with TRBJ2-3; D is possibly TRBD2 (5 bases). CDR3 coding DNA: TGTGCCAGCAGTTATTATGTGACTACCTACACAGATACGCAGTATTTT. Translation gives CASSYYVTTYTDTQYF.